These 5 T cell receptor beta chains share one sample of origin, sequenced in a study of blood T cells in healthy people across ages. Primers used in a second PCR of about 7 to 12 cycles were a sample-barcoded 5' primer and a J-beta primer mix. MiXCR, applied by TCRdb to the 5' RACE reads, yields one record per CDR3 protein. The table shows 1.8 million or so distinct CDR3 sequences, with more than 35% occurring only once. Sequenced material: blood. The receptor source for this set is a human donor in good health.

The chain employs TRBV12-3 or TRBV12-4 and TRBJ2-2, with D uncertain. V was clipped by 4 bases and J by 0 bases, with 9 bases between them. The CDR3 totals 15 residues. The CDR3 DNA sequence: TGTGCCAGCAGTTCAGACATTACGAACACCGGGGAGCTGTTTTTT. The encoded protein is CASSSDITNTGELFF.

This clonotype appeared a few times. This chain links TRBV20-1 with TRBJ2-3, with D unclear. V was trimmed by 0 bases and J by 0 bases, leaving 13 bases between them. Germline CDR1 and CDR2: DFQATT and SNEGSKA (reference sequence). The CDR3 loop spans 16 amino acids. CDR3: CSARDTQKTSTDTQYF. The CDR3, as DNA: TGCAGTGCTAGAGATACCCAGAAAACTAGCACAGATACGCAGTATTTT.

The CDR3, as DNA: TGTGCCAGCAGTGATTATTTGGGGGACTTCTCGAGGAATGAGCAGTTCTTC. This translates into CASSDYLGDFSRNEQFF. V usage is TRBV25-1 and J usage is TRBJ2-1; D is perhaps TRBD2 (6 bases). The CDR3 sequence is 17 residues long. CDR1 and CDR2 (germline): MGHDK, SYGVNS. The V end was cut by 3 bases, the J end by 7 bases, with 22 bases between.

The chain employs TRBV20-1 and TRBJ1-1; 7 bases agree with TRBD1. V was pared by 6 bases and J by 3 bases, with 4 bases of the junction left unmatched. CDR1 is DFQATT, CDR2 SNEGSKA, per germline (reference sequence). The CDR3 extends over 12 amino acids. The CDR3 DNA sequence: TGCAGTGCGATACAGGGGTACACTGAAGCTTTCTTT. Protein product: CSAIQGYTEAFF.

This clonotype was detected a few times. The chain recombines TRBV9 with TRBJ1-6; 7 positions match TRBD1. This CDR3 contains 15 residues. The trim removed 3 bases at V and 7 bases at J, leaving 7 bases unmatched. The germline gives CDR1 SGDLS, CDR2 YYNGEE. This CDR3 is CASSGRQGRNSPLHF. CDR3 in DNA: TGTGCCAGCAGCGGTCGACAGGGCCGGAATTCACCCCTCCACTTT.